The clone carrying this TCR beta chain was counted at least ten times. The V and J ends lost 4 bases and 6 bases, in that order; junction bases with no gene match: 8. This CDR3 has 16 amino acids. Using unique molecular identifiers, the investigators prepared the TCRbeta library. Using its own MiXCR run on the PCR reads, TCRdb lists one record per CDR3 protein. In the table there are around 450,000 distinct CDR3 sequences, 15% to 20% of which are singletons. This specimen comes from a study of T-cell reconstitution after alpha-beta-depleted transplantation in children. Here the sequenced sample was PBMCs, mostly from graft donor cells, taken 360 days after TCRalphabeta/CD19-depleted stem cell transplant. The chain couples TRBV12-3 or TRBV12-4 to TRBJ2-4; 11 nucleotides match TRBD2. This receptor was taken from a boy younger than two who had a stem cell transplant for Wiskott-Aldrich syndrome, so the T cells may come from the graft donor. CDR3 in amino acids: CASSYLAGGWINIQYF. The DNA for the CDR3 is TGTGCCAGCAGTTATCTAGCGGGAGGTTGGATAAACATTCAGTACTTC.